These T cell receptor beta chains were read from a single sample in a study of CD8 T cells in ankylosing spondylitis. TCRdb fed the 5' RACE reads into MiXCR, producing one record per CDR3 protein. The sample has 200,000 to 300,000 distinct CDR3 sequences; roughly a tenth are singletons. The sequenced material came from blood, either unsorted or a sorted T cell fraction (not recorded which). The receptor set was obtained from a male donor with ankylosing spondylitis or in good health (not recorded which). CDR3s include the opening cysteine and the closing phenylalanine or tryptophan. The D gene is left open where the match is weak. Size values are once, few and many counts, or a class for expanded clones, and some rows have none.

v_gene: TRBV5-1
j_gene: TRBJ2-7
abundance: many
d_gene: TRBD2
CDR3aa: CASSLRGAGLSYEQYF
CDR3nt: TGCGCCAGCAGCTTAAGAGGAGCGGGGCTTTCCTACGAGCAGTACTTC

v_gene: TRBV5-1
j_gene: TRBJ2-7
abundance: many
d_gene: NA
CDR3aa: CASSRLGGNYEQYF
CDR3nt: TGCGCCAGCAGCCGGCTCGGCGGTAACTACGAGCAGTACTTC

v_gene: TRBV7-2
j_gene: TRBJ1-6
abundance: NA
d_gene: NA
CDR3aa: CASSPRVGQASPLHF
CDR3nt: TGTGCCAGCAGCCCCCGGGTCGGGCAGGCTTCACCCCTCCACTTT

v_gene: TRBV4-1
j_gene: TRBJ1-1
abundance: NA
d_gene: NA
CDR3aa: CASSQEGGTVNTEAFF
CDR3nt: TGCGCCAGCAGCCAAGAGGGGGGGACTGTGAACACTGAAGCTTTCTTT

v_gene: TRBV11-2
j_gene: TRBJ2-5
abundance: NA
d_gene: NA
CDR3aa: CASSLGGYPAQYF
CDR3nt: TGTGCCAGCAGCTTAGGTGGCTACCCAGCCCAGTACTTC

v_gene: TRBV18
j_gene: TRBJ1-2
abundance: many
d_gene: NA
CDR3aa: CASSPGGETGYTF
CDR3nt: TGTGCCAGCTCACCAGGGGGCGAGACTGGCTACACCTTC

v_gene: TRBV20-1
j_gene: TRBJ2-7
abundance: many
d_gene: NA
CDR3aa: CSARDWGSGPTYEQYF
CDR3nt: TGCAGTGCTAGAGATTGGGGCAGCGGTCCCACCTACGAGCAGTACTTC

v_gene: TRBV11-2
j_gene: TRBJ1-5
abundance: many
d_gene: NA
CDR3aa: CASSLGSSNQPQHF
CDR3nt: TGTGCCAGCAGCTTAGGCAGCAGCAATCAGCCCCAGCATTTT

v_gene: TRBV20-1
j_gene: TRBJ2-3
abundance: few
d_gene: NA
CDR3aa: CSASSRDNTQYF
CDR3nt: TGCAGTGCTAGCTCCAGGGACAATACGCAGTATTTT

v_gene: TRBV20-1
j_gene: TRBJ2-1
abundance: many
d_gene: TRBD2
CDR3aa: CSARTLAGGGNEQFF
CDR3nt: TGCAGTGCTAGAACCTTAGCGGGTGGCGGGAATGAGCAGTTCTTC

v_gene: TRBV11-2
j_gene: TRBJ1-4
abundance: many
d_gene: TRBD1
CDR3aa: CASSVGQLNEKLFF
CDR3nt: TGTGCCAGCTCCGTGGGACAGCTTAATGAAAAACTGTTTTTT

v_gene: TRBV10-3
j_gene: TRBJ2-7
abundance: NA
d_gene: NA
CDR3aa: CAISGTDVSEQYF
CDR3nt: TGTGCCATCAGTGGGACAGACGTCTCCGAGCAGTACTTC

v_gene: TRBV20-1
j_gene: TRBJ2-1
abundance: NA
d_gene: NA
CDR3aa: CSREGSYNEQFF
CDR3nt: TGCAGTCGAGAGGGCTCCTACAATGAGCAGTTCTTC

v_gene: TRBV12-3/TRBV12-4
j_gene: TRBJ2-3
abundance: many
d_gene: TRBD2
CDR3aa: CASRPLAGGFDTQYF
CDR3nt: TGTGCCAGCAGACCACTAGCGGGAGGGTTTGATACGCAGTATTTT

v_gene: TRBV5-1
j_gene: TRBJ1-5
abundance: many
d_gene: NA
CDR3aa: CASSTRSPSNQPQHF
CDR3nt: TGCGCCAGCAGCACCCGTAGCCCCAGCAATCAGCCCCAGCATTTT

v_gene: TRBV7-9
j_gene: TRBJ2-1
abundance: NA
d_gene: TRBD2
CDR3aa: CATNLLASTNNEQFF
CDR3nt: TGTGCCACCAACCTACTAGCGAGTACCAACAATGAGCAGTTCTTC